The 26 T cell receptor beta chains given below trace back to one sample, sequenced in a study of early T cells in non-severe SARS-CoV-2 infection. Each CDR3 protein is one row after TCRdb ran MiXCR on the 5' RACE reads. The sample includes nearly 110,000 distinct CDR3 sequences, over 8.5% seen only once; the top ten take approximately 7.3%. What was sequenced was whole blood. Receptors were obtained from an adult who was a healthcare worker with PCR-confirmed SARS-CoV-2 infection or an uninfected control (not recorded which).

The rearrangement links TRBV21-1 to TRBJ2-5; the listed D gene, TRBD2, was not tested against the DNA. TRBV21-1 is shown as a pseudogene. This CDR3 is 13 amino acids long. The CDR3 sequence is CASSNEGQETQYF. CDR3 nucleotide sequence: TGTGCCAGCAGCAACGAGGGTCAAGAGACCCAGTACTTC.

This clonotype was observed a few times. The chain is built from TRBV4-1 and TRBJ2-4, with TRBD2 matching 11 bases. Germline-derived CDR1 and CDR2 are MGHRA and YSYEKL. With 3 bases clipped from V and 4 bases from J, the junction kept 8 bases outside the gene matches. The CDR3 extends over 17 amino acids. CDR3 DNA: TGCGCCAGCAGCCACGGTTATAGCGGGAGGGATAAAAACATTCAGTACTTC. Residues: CASSHGYSGRDKNIQYF.

This rearrangement joins TRBV30 to TRBJ1-5, with no clear D. This CDR3 is built from 13 residues. Trimming took 2 bases from V and 3 from J, leaving 8 bases between them. CDR1 and CDR2 from the germline V gene are GTSNPN and SVGIG (reference sequence). CDR3 sequence: CAWSSRNNQPQHF. DNA for the CDR3: TGTGCCTGGAGTTCACGGAACAATCAGCCCCAGCATTTT.

This clonotype has ten or more counts. V is TRBV28 and J is TRBJ2-5; 13 positions match TRBD2. This CDR3 contains 17 residues. V shed 6 bases and J 2 bases; nucleotides not matched to a gene: 9. Germline values: CDR1 MDHEN, CDR2 SYDVKM. This CDR3 reads CASSLLAGGPRQETQYF. DNA for the CDR3: TGTGCCAGCAGCCTACTAGCGGGAGGGCCCCGACAAGAGACCCAGTACTTC.

The rearrangement uses TRBV9 and TRBJ2-3, with 14 bases identical to TRBD2. Unmatched junction bases numbered 12, after V lost 3 bases and J lost 6 bases. The CDR3 has 18 amino acids. Germline CDR1 is SGDLS and CDR2 is YYNGEE. The CDR3 sequence is CASSAEARTSGGRDTQYF. Here the CDR3 DNA reads TGTGCCAGCAGCGCCGAAGCTCGGACTAGCGGGGGGCGGGATACGCAGTATTTT.

This chain joins TRBV7-2 and TRBJ2-1; the D call may be TRBD1 or TRBD2 (5 bases each). There are 13 residues in the CDR3. Per germline, CDR1 SGHTA and CDR2 FQGNSA. Trimming removed 2 bases from V and 8 bases from J, with 10 bases in between. For the CDR3, the DNA is TGTGCCAGCAGCTTAACGAGGGGCGATGAGCAGTTCTTC. It yields the protein CASSLTRGDEQFF.

At least ten counts were recorded for this clonotype. J is TRBJ2-2 and V is TRBV29-1, with D tentatively TRBD1 or TRBD2 (5 bases each). The CDR3 has 13 amino acids. CDR1 SQVTM and CDR2 ANQGSEA come from the germline V gene. The V end was cut by 4 bases, the J end by 4 bases, with 10 bases between. In DNA, the CDR3 is TGCAGCGTTGGGGACCGGCGCACCGGGGAGCTGTTTTTT. Translation gives CSVGDRRTGELFF.

This clonotype was detected a few times. J is TRBJ2-7 and V is TRBV2; a weak D match, TRBD1 (5 bases). V lost 6 bases, J lost 3 bases, and 18 bases lay in between. Germline V gives CDR1 SNHLY, CDR2 FYNNEI. CDR3 length: 15 residues. The CDR3 here is CASSDQQAGFYEQYF. Written as DNA, the CDR3 is TGTGCCAGCAGCGATCAACAGGCAGGATTCTACGAGCAGTACTTC.

This clonotype was recorded a few times. This chain connects TRBV5-1 to TRBJ2-7; 7 bases match TRBD1. The CDR3 runs to 14 residues. J lost 3 bases, V lost 2 bases, and 5 bases had no gene match. The germline V gene has CDR1 SGHRS and CDR2 YFSETQ. CDR3 amino acids: CASSLTGTVYEQYF. The CDR3 DNA sequence: TGCGCCAGCAGCTTAACCGGGACAGTCTACGAGCAGTACTTC.

This clonotype was seen only a few times. The J gene is TRBJ2-2, the V gene TRBV28; D might be TRBD2 (6 bases). CDR3 length equals 17 residues. The germline V gene has CDR1 MDHEN and CDR2 SYDVKM. V lost 1 base and J 1 base, leaving 13 bases between the germline ends. CDR3 residues: CASSLFAGLWNTGELFF. The DNA of the CDR3 is TGTGCCAGCAGTTTATTTGCGGGACTCTGGAACACCGGGGAGCTGTTTTTT.

V is TRBV10-3 and J is TRBJ2-1, with 7 nucleotides matching TRBD2. With 4 bases clipped from V and 8 bases from J, the junction kept 8 bases outside the gene matches. Germline lookup yields CDR1 ENHRY and CDR2 SYGVKD. The CDR3 has 14 amino acids. The CDR3 DNA reads TGTGCCATCAGTGGGAGCGGGACTTCAGATGAGCAGTTCTTC. It codes for CAISGSGTSDEQFF.

This clonotype was counted many times. This chain connects TRBV6-2 or TRBV6-3 to TRBJ1-2; 9 nucleotides agree with TRBD1. Germline loops: CDR1 MNHEY, CDR2 SVGEGT. The CDR3 is made up of 14 amino acids. After removal of 6 bases from V and 4 bases from J, the junction contained 6 bases not matched to a gene. This CDR3 reads CASSLDRGSYGYTF. The CDR3 DNA reads TGTGCCAGCAGCCTGGACAGGGGTTCCTATGGCTACACCTTC.

The V gene is TRBV12-3 or TRBV12-4, the J gene TRBJ2-7; 11 bases match TRBD2. The ends lost 6 bases at V and 3 bases at J; junction bases unmatched: 7. The CDR3 runs 15 residues. The CDR3 protein is CASSSGTSGHYEQYF. CDR3 coding DNA: TGTGCCAGCAGCTCAGGGACTAGCGGCCACTACGAGCAGTACTTC.

This clonotype was found many times. The rearrangement links TRBV3-1 to TRBJ1-2, with no clear D. The V end was cut by 2 bases, the J end by 10 bases, with 14 bases between. Germline lookup yields CDR1 LGHDT and CDR2 YNNKEL (reference sequence). The CDR3 length is 13 residues. The CDR3 reads CASSQHGDAAYTF. CDR3 bases: TGTGCCAGCAGCCAACACGGCGACGCGGCCTACACCTTC. Together with reference TRBV3-1 and TRBJ1-2, the CDR3 gives the full variable domain: DTAVSQTPKYLVTQMGNDKSIKCEQNLGHDTMYWYKQDSKKFLKIMFSYNNKELIINETVPNRFSPKSPDKAHLNLHINSLELGDSAVYFCASSQHGDAAYTFGSGTRLTVV.

This clonotype has just a few counts. This chain joins TRBV19 and TRBJ1-5; no firm D call. The CDR3 runs 16 residues. V was cut by 3 bases and J by 7 bases, with 19 bases left in between. Germline V gives CDR1 LNHDA, CDR2 SQIVND (reference sequence). Written as DNA, the CDR3 is TGTGCCAGTAGTATTATAGGTAGAGGGAAGGGCCAGCCCCAGCATTTT. Protein product: CASSIIGRGKGQPQHF.

This clonotype was recorded many times. The chain couples TRBV11-2 to TRBJ1-4; 11 bases are shared with TRBD1. CDR1 is SGHAT and CDR2 is FQNNGV in the germline V gene. Trimming took 1 base from V and 0 from J; bases not matched to a gene: 10. CDR3 size: 20 residues. As DNA, the CDR3 is TGTGCCAGCAGCTTAGGGTACCCCGGGACAGGGGGTGCAACTAATGAAAAACTGTTTTTT. Its protein is CASSLGYPGTGGATNEKLFF.

At least ten counts were recorded for this clonotype. This chain links TRBV5-1 with TRBJ1-2; D uncertain. This CDR3 has 14 residues. Germline V lookup: CDR1 SGHRS, CDR2 YFSETQ. Trimming took 2 bases from V and 0 from J, leaving 8 bases between them. The chain's CDR3 is CASSFAYSNYGYTF. CDR3 bases: TGCGCCAGCAGCTTCGCATACTCTAACTATGGCTACACCTTC.

The J gene is TRBJ2-3, the V gene TRBV12-5; 7 nucleotides match TRBD2. V shed 4 bases and J 6 bases; nucleotides not matched to a gene: 7. This CDR3 region has 14 residues. Germline values: CDR1 LGHNT, CDR2 FRNRAP. CDR3 nucleotides: TGTGCTAGTGGTTCAGCGGGATTAGGGGATACGCAGTATTTT. Protein sequence: CASGSAGLGDTQYF.

This clonotype was counted many times. The chain is built from TRBV5-5 and TRBJ2-6, with D unclear. The ends were cut back, 1 base at V and 4 bases at J, with 6 bases in the middle. Germline lookup yields CDR1 SGHKS and CDR2 YYEKEE (reference sequence). There are 14 residues in the CDR3. Written as DNA, the CDR3 is TGTGCCAGCAGCTTGCCCGCGGGGGCCAACGTCCTGACTTTC. This codes for CASSLPAGANVLTF.

J is TRBJ1-2 and V is TRBV7-9; 7 nucleotides line up with TRBD1. The CDR3 is 15 residues long. Germline V lookup: CDR1 SEHNR, CDR2 FQNEAQ (reference sequence). V shed 6 bases and J 4 bases; nucleotides not matched to a gene: 11. The CDR3 nucleotides are TGTGCCAGCAGGAACAGGGGCGGTGGAGGCTATGGCTACACCTTC. Translation gives CASRNRGGGGYGYTF.

This clonotype appeared a few times. The chain joins TRBV6-1 to TRBJ2-4; D is unresolved. The CDR3 covers 14 residues. The V gene's germline CDR1 is MNHNS and CDR2 SASEGT. The V end lost 7 bases, the J end lost 0 bases, and 10 bases lay between the germline ends. In DNA, the CDR3 is TGTGCCAGCAAGGCGGTGGTAGCCAAAAACATTCAGTACTTC. Its translation: CASKAVVAKNIQYF.

V gene TRBV2 combines with J gene TRBJ2-7; possibly TRBD1 for D (5 bases). There are 13 residues in the CDR3. From germline, CDR1 is SNHLY and CDR2 FYNNEI. Trimming stripped 6 bases from V and 5 bases from J, with 14 bases between. The CDR3 here is CASSYLDSDEQYF. The CDR3 DNA is TGTGCCAGCAGCTACCTCGACAGCGACGAGCAGTACTTC.

Many counts were recorded for this clonotype. V usage is TRBV28 and J usage is TRBJ2-1, with a tentative D call TRBD1 (6 bases). CDR1 is MDHEN, CDR2 SYDVKM, per germline. CDR3 length equals 15 residues. V was trimmed by 5 bases and J by 6 bases, leaving 17 bases between them. The CDR3 DNA reads as TGTGCCAGCAGTCTGACAACAGGGCGGGTCAATGAGCAGTTCTTC. Translated, it gives CASSLTTGRVNEQFF.

The rearrangement uses TRBV11-2 and TRBJ2-1, with 8 bases fitting TRBD2. Unmatched junction bases numbered 8, after V lost 2 bases and J lost 8 bases. The CDR3 consists of 15 residues. Germline assignment: CDR1 SGHAT and CDR2 FQNNGV. The CDR3: CASSLRGLVSYEQFF. The CDR3 DNA is TGTGCCAGCAGCTTACGGGGACTAGTATCGTATGAGCAGTTCTTC.

V and J are TRBV15 and TRBJ1-5; D is uncertain. Trimming removed 3 bases at V and 1 base at J, with 4 bases between. CDR1 and CDR2 (germline): LNHNV, YYDKDF (reference sequence). The CDR3 runs 13 residues. The CDR3 region is CATSSNSNQPQHF. The CDR3 bases are TGTGCCACCAGCAGCAACAGCAATCAGCCCCAGCATTTT.

This clonotype was seen only a few times. CDR3 in DNA: TGTGCCAGCAGTGAAAACCGTCTATCACCCCTCCACTTT. It is translated as CASSENRLSPLHF. This chain links TRBV6-1 with TRBJ1-6; D is unresolved. The CDR3 has 13 residues. Germline CDR1 is MNHNS and CDR2 is SASEGT. V gave up 2 bases and J gave up 10 bases, with 9 bases separating them.